This record covers a single T cell receptor beta chain. The entry originates in a study of human CD8 memory T cell subsets. Scientists made TCR beta libraries using UMI-labeled 5' RACE. TCRdb derives one entry per CDR3 protein from the 5' RACE reads, leaving out DNA. The sample's table shows roughly 7,000 distinct CDR3 sequences. Germline CDR1 is SGHDN and CDR2 is FVKESK. The CDR3 has 14 residues. The sequence derives from a human donor in good health. The chain links TRBV14 to TRBJ2-1; the TCRdb D gene call, TRBD1, has no DNA to confirm it. The sample comprised CD8+ T cells from PBMCs. The chain's CDR3 is CASSPGQSYNEQFF.